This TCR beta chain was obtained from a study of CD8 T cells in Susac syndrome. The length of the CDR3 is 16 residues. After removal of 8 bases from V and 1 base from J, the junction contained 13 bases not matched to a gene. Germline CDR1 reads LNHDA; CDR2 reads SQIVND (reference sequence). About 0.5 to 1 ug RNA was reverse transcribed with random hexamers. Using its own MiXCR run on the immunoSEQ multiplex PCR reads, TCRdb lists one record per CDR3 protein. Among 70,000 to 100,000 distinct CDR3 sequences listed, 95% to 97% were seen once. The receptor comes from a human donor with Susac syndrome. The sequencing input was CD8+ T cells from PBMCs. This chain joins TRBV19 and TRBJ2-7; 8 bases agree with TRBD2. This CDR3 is CASSLWAGGPSYEQYF. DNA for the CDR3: TGTGCCAGTTCGCTATGGGCGGGGGGACCTTCCTACGAGCAGTACTTC. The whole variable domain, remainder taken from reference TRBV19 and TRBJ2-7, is DGGITQSPKYLFRKEGQNVTLSCEQNLNHDAMYWYRQDPGQGLRLIYYSQIVNDFQKGDIAEGYSVSREKKESFPLTVTSAQKNPTAFYLCASSLWAGGPSYEQYFGPGTRLTVT.